The text below deals with one TCR beta chain. Antigen specificity is unknown. This entry comes from a study of response to subunit inactivated influenza vaccine. One entry per CDR3 protein results from TCRdb running MiXCR on the RT-PCR reads. The data contain about 520,000 distinct CDR3 sequences, over 25% of them singletons. Study-wide results and limits: Each seasonal influenza vaccination recruits few new T cells, the authors suggested.

This CDR3 region has 12 residues. The V gene lost 6 bases and the J gene lost 1 base, with 6 bases spanning the gap. Germline CDR1 ENHRY, CDR2 SYGVKD. The receptor comes from a man aged 50-60 years who received an inactivated influenza vaccine. The chain couples TRBV10-3 to TRBJ2-5; D tentatively reads TRBD1 or TRBD2 (5 bases each). The specimen comprised CD4+ T cells sorted from PBMCs, sampled 4 to 6 days after vaccination. The chain's CDR3 is CAIRGVQETQYF. For the CDR3, the DNA is TGTGCCATCAGGGGGGTCCAAGAGACCCAGTACTTC.